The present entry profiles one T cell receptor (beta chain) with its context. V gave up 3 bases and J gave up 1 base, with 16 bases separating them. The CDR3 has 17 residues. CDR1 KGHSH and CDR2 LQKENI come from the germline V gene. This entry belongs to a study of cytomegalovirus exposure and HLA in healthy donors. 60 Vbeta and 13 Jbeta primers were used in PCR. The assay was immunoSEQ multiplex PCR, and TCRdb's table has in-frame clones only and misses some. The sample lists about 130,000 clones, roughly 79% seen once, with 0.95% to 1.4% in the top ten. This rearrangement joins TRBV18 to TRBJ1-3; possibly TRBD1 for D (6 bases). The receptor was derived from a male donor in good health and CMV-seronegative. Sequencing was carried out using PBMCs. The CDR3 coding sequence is TGTGCCAGCTCACCTCCCGGGACACCCCGATCTGGAAACACCATATATTTT. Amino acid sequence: CASSPPGTPRSGNTIYF.